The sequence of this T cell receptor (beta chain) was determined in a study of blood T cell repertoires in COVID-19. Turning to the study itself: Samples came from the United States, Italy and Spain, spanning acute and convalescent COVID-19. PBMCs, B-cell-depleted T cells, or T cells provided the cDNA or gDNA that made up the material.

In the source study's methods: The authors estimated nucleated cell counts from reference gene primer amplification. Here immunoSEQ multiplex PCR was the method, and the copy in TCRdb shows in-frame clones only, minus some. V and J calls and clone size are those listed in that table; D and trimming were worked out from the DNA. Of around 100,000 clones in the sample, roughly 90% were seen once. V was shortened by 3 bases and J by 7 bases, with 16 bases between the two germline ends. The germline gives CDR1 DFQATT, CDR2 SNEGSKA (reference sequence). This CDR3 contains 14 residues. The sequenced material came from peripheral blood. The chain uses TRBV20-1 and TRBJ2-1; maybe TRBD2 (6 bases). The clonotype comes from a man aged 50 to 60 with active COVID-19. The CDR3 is CSASRGGKGNEQFF. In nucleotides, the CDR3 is TGCAGTGCTAGTCGTGGAGGGAAGGGGAATGAGCAGTTCTTC.